This T cell receptor beta chain was observed in a study of graft-versus-host responses after intestinal transplantation (dated by TCRdb to about 2021). Context from the whole study: Multivisceral, liver-intestinal, or isolated intestinal transplants were received by the recipients. Anti-thymocyte globulin induction was given to all recipients, followed by maintenance tacrolimus and steroids for around three years. Samples from a few later patients were sequenced in-house on an Illumina MiSeq with MiXCR processing rather than by the commercial service. To identify alloreactive clones, pre-transplant mixed lymphocyte reaction products were sequenced and then compared with unstimulated pre-transplant donor and recipient T cells. A cohort of more than 20 intestinal transplant recipients, including one retransplant, was enrolled, and a few patients lacking pretransplant specimens were excluded. Donor T cell macrochimerism was defined as a peak of at least 4% donor T cells among recipient peripheral blood mononuclear cells. After intestinal transplantation, graft-versus-host and host-versus-graft alloreactive T cell clones in the graft, circulation and bone marrow were tracked using bulk TCR-beta CDR3 sequencing.

In light of the paper, this sample's time point label describes: cells obtained before transplantation from donor or recipient. CD3+CD4+ and CD3+CD8+ populations were FACS-sorted from unstimulated pre-transplant donor and recipient cells taken from spleen or lymph nodes. The library was built by means of the immunoSEQ multiplex PCR assay. For most patients, genomic DNA was isolated with the Qiagen DNeasy Blood and Tissue Kit and sent frozen to Adaptive Biotechnologies for TCR sequencing. High-throughput TCR-beta CDR3 sequencing of genomic DNA from most patients was performed by Adaptive Biotechnologies. Turning to the authors' computational methods: TCR sequencing data for over 15 patients were retrieved from Adaptive's ImmunoSEQ software; three other patients were processed with MiXCR and VDJtools. To correct CD4 versus CD8 sorting errors, sequences present in both subsets at a frequency ratio below 5:1 were removed. CDR3 nucleotide sequences shared by donor and recipient were removed because the origin of these sequences could not be assigned. Alloreactive clones required at least 2-fold expansion over unstimulated cells and minimum CFSE-low frequency of 0.002% (template counts) or 0.001% (read counts). Clones were considered mappable if detected in sequenced pre-transplant spleen, lymph node, or MLR CFSE-low populations of the donor or recipient. The cumulative frequency of alloreactive clones was calculated as a percentage of all sequences, weighted by copy number. The clones in this table, taken by TCRdb from immuneACCESS, are in-frame only. Not every clone is retained; where verified, under half of the shortfall comes from an unresolved V gene, and the cause of the rest is unknown. V and J calls and clone size are given by that table; D and trimming were obtained from the DNA. This sample holds under 150,000 clones; 90% to 95% were observed only once. In total, the top ten clones hold around 0.16% of the sample.

Summary of the overall study and its limitations: The relatively low number and heterogeneity of intestinal transplant patients limited the conclusions. In the allografts of patients with donor T cell macrochimerism, GvH to HvG T cell clonal ratios were high. GvH clones were detected in recipient bone marrow, and some appeared earlier in ileal mucosa or blood, consistent with an intestinal mucosal origin. Early after transplant, peak levels of circulating GvH clones were found to be associated with declines in HvG clones.

As regards this clone: The target of this receptor is not known. No per-base quality is available; no much larger clone lies one base away.

V gives up 6 bases and J gives up 0 bases, and the segment between their germline ends measures 12 bases. Reading the germline V gene gives CDR1 SGHRS and CDR2 YFSETQ. The CDR3 runs 15 residues from the cysteine to the phenylalanine. Only the CDR3 region is kept as DNA, spanning 45 bases read in frame from base 1. Sequenced material: unstimulated CD4+ T cells sorted from spleen or lymph node cells, taken before intestinal transplant. Recombination joined TRBV5-1 with TRBJ2-2, and possibly TRBD1, on 6 matching bases. The sequence came from a human donor who received an intestinal transplant. The sequenced DNA is TGCGCCAGCATCCTAGACAGGCCGAACACCGGGGAGCTGTTTTTT. The translation is CASILDRPNTGELFF. The entire variable domain, with the stretches around the CDR3 drawn from the reference TRBV5-1 and TRBJ2-2 proteins, is KAGVTQTPRYLIKTRGQQVTLSCSPISGHRSVSWYQQTPGQGLQFLFEYFSETQRNKGNFPGRFSGRQFSNSRSEMNVSTLELGDSALYLCASILDRPNTGELFFGEGSRLTVL.